Following are 18 T cell receptor beta chains from one sample sequenced in a study of metastatic and nonmetastatic thyroid tumors. TCRdb recomputed clones from the PCR reads via MiXCR. This table holds 45,000 to 50,000 clones, roughly a fifth found once. Thyroid surgery took place with no prior treatment in any patient. Sequenced: blood. These receptor sequences come from a male donor with papillary thyroid cancer or a benign thyroid nodule (not recorded which). Some clones in this sample may be carry-over from other donors' samples.

This clone came up many times. The junction departs from germline at one end; a sequencing error may be responsible. The rearrangement joins TRBV12-3 or TRBV12-4 to TRBJ2-2; TRBD2 matches 7 bases. There are 14 residues in the CDR3. The CDR3 protein is CVSRQAGMTGELFF. In DNA, the CDR3 is TGTGTCAGCAGACAAGCGGGGATGACCGGGGAGCTGTTTTTT.

The chain couples TRBV27 to TRBJ1-6; TRBD1 agrees at 9 bases. The CDR3 covers 15 residues. From germline, CDR1 is MNHEY and CDR2 SMNVEV (reference sequence). V shed 4 bases, J shed 6 bases, and the junction held 4 bases outside the gene matches. CDR3 loop: CASSSPGQGNSPLHF. CDR3 DNA sequence: TGTGCCAGCAGTTCTCCGGGACAGGGTAATTCACCCCTCCACTTT.

J is TRBJ1-2 and V is TRBV11-2; tentative D call: TRBD1 (6 bases). CDR1 and CDR2 from the germline V gene are SGHAT and FQNNGV. Trimming shortened V by 5 bases and J by 3 bases, and 22 bases separated the two germline ends. The CDR3 is made up of 17 amino acids. The CDR3 DNA follows: TGTGCCAGCAGCCACCCCTCCCGGACAGTAAGGGACTATGGCTACACCTTC. This codes for CASSHPSRTVRDYGYTF.

The V call is TRBV6-2 or TRBV6-3, the J call TRBJ1-5; no firm D call. This CDR3 spans 16 amino acids. Germline V gene lookup returns CDR1 MNHEY and CDR2 SVGEGT. Trimming took off 6 bases at V and 4 bases at J, with 19 bases between the two ends. The CDR3 DNA follows: TGTGCCAGCAGGAAAGGTAAGGGAGCTAGAAATCAGCCCCAGCATTTT. It translates to CASRKGKGARNQPQHF.

This clone was recorded many times. The chain has TRBV24-1 and TRBJ2-3, with D hard to call. CDR1 and CDR2 (germline): KGHDR, SFDVKD. The V and J ends lost 6 bases and 2 bases respectively, with 8 bases between them. This CDR3 region has 13 residues. This CDR3 is CATSSGFTDTQYF. The CDR3 nucleotides are TGTGCCACCAGTTCAGGTTTCACAGATACGCAGTATTTT.

V usage is TRBV5-1 and J usage is TRBJ2-1; 10 bases map to TRBD1. CDR1 SGHRS and CDR2 YFSETQ come from the germline V gene. V lost 3 bases to trimming and J lost 3 bases; unmatched junction nucleotides: 15. The CDR3 spans 19 residues. The CDR3: CASSYSGTGAEFIYNEQFF. The CDR3 nucleotides are TGCGCCAGCAGCTATTCCGGGACAGGGGCGGAATTTATCTACAATGAGCAGTTCTTC. Together with reference TRBV5-1 and TRBJ2-1, the CDR3 gives the full variable domain: KAGVTQTPRYLIKTRGQQVTLSCSPISGHRSVSWYQQTPGQGLQFLFEYFSETQRNKGNFPGRFSGRQFSNSRSEMNVSTLELGDSALYLCASSYSGTGAEFIYNEQFFGPGTRLTVL.

By proportion, this clone is medium-sized (0.01 to 0.1%). The chain links TRBV20-1 to TRBJ1-2; D unclear. V gave up 4 bases and J gave up 2 bases, with 14 bases separating them. The CDR3 loop spans 14 amino acids. CDR1 is DFQATT and CDR2 is SNEGSKA in the germline V gene (reference sequence). CDR3 region: CSANQPSGNYGYTF. CDR3 in DNA: TGCAGTGCTAATCAGCCCTCCGGGAACTATGGCTACACCTTC.

This clone was detected ten times or more. This chain joins TRBV6-5 and TRBJ1-5, with D possibly matching TRBD1 (6 bases). The CDR3 has 13 residues. V shed 3 bases and J shed 6 bases, with 9 bases lying between them. CDR1 and CDR2 (germline): MNHEY, SVGAGI. The CDR3 sequence is CASSYGRGQPQHF. CDR3 nucleotide sequence: TGTGCCAGCAGTTATGGCAGGGGTCAGCCCCAGCATTTT.

This clone is termed medium-sized (0.01 to 0.1%). The V gene is TRBV20-1, the J gene TRBJ1-6; no definite D call. The CDR3 sequence is 13 residues long. Trimming took off 1 base at V and 2 bases at J, with 3 bases between the two ends. Germline V gene sequence: CDR1 DFQATT, CDR2 SNEGSKA (reference sequence). CDR3 nucleotide sequence: TGCAGTGCTAGAGTAGCCTATAATTCACCCCTCCACTTT. Protein: CSARVAYNSPLHF.

This clone was counted at least ten times. V and J are TRBV7-8 and TRBJ2-1, with D perhaps TRBD2 (6 bases). V was clipped by 5 bases and J by 3 bases, with 14 bases between them. CDR1 and CDR2 (germline): SGHVS, FQNEAQ. The CDR3 sequence is 15 residues long. The CDR3, as DNA: TGTGCCAGCAGCGGACGAGAGGGACTCTACAATGAGCAGTTCTTC. Translation: CASSGREGLYNEQFF. The whole variable domain, filled in from reference TRBV7-8 and TRBJ2-1, reads GAGVSQSPRYKVAKRGQDVALRCDPISGHVSLFWYQQALGQGPEFLTYFQNEAQLDKSGLPSDRFFAERPEGSVSTLKIQRTQQEDSAVYLCASSGREGLYNEQFFGPGTRLTVL.

This chain joins TRBV24-1 and TRBJ2-6, with 8 bases aligning to TRBD2. The CDR3 runs to 20 residues. V lost 1 base to trimming and J lost 2 bases; unmatched junction nucleotides: 12. CDR1 KGHDR and CDR2 SFDVKD come from the germline V gene. This CDR3 is CATSDLSSGGVSPGANVLTF. CDR3 coding DNA: TGTGCCACCAGTGATTTAAGCTCCGGGGGGGTGTCACCTGGGGCCAACGTCCTGACTTTC.

The rearrangement uses TRBV20-1 and TRBJ2-7; 8 nucleotides align to TRBD2. Looked up from germline, CDR1 is DFQATT and CDR2 is SNEGSKA (reference sequence). The CDR3 is made up of 15 amino acids. The J segment lost 2 bases and the V segment lost 0 bases, leaving 6 bases of the junction unmatched. The CDR3 region is CSARDALAGTYEQYF. As DNA, the CDR3 is TGCAGTGCTAGAGATGCTTTAGCGGGGACCTACGAGCAGTACTTC.

The rearrangement links TRBV18 to TRBJ2-1; D uncertain. Trimming removed 2 bases at V and 9 bases at J, with 11 bases between. Germline CDR1 is KGHSH and CDR2 is LQKENI. The CDR3 runs 13 residues. The CDR3 region is CASSPGPGGEQFF. The CDR3 nucleotides read TGTGCCAGCTCACCAGGGCCCGGTGGTGAGCAGTTCTTC.

This clone was counted between two and nine times. Germline is not matched at one junction end, which may reflect a read error. V is TRBV12-3 or TRBV12-4 and J is TRBJ2-3, with D tentatively TRBD1 (5 bases). This CDR3 has 17 residues. For the CDR3, the DNA is TGTGCCAGCATTTTACCTGCAGGGCGGCATCGAACAGATACGCAGTATTTT. Translation gives CASILPAGRHRTDTQYF.

This clone has at least ten counts. The chain recombines TRBV6-5 with TRBJ2-1; 7 nucleotides align to TRBD2. The CDR3 loop spans 14 amino acids. J gave up 4 bases and V 2 bases, and 2 bases lay outside the gene matches. Germline-derived CDR1 and CDR2 are MNHEY and SVGAGI. The CDR3 DNA follows: TGTGCCAGCAGTTACGGGACTAATTACAATGAGCAGTTCTTC. It is translated as CASSYGTNYNEQFF.

This clone was observed many times. Without the conserved terminal phenylalanine or tryptophan, this CDR3 likely stems from a read error. The J gene is TRBJ2-1, the V gene TRBV9, with 9 bases fitting TRBD2. Germline CDR1 reads SGDLS; CDR2 reads YYNGEE. CDR3 length: 15 residues. The ends lost 0 bases at V and 5 bases at J; junction bases unmatched: 3. The CDR3 loop is CASSVGGGADNEQFL. Here the CDR3 DNA reads TGTGCCAGCAGCGTAGGCGGGGGGGCCGACAATGAGCAGTTCCTT.

This clone is labeled medium-sized. The gene calls are TRBV2 and TRBJ2-7; TRBD1 is a possible D gene (5 bases). Germline assignment: CDR1 SNHLY and CDR2 FYNNEI. This CDR3 is built from 15 residues. The V end was cut by 0 bases, the J end by 5 bases, with 14 bases between. The chain's CDR3 is CASSEAPQGSNEQYF. For the CDR3, the DNA is TGTGCCAGCAGTGAAGCGCCCCAGGGCTCTAACGAGCAGTACTTC.

This clone was observed many times. This chain uses TRBV28 with TRBJ2-7; 11 bases line up with TRBD1. Germline trimming cut 5 bases from V and 4 bases from J; bases unmatched to any gene: 7. This CDR3 has 15 residues. Germline V CDR1 and CDR2: MDHEN, SYDVKM. The chain's CDR3 is CASSTSGTGGYEQYF. Written as DNA, the CDR3 is TGTGCCAGCAGTACTTCCGGGACAGGGGGGTACGAGCAGTACTTC.